The 18 T cell receptor beta chains below all came from one sample that was sequenced in a study of control samples from healthy donors and cancer patients. Produced via immunoSEQ multiplex PCR; TCRdb's table is partial and in-frame only. Of about 120,000 clones listed, more than 70% are singletons. Material: blood. Receptor source: a woman aged 70-85 years in good health.

The rearrangement links TRBV5-1 to TRBJ2-3; the match to TRBD2 covers 9 bases. This CDR3 is built from 16 residues. Per the germline V gene, CDR1 is SGHRS and CDR2 is YFSETQ. With 0 bases clipped from V and 4 bases from J, the junction kept 6 bases outside the gene matches. The CDR3 DNA follows: TGCGCCAGCAGCTTGGCGTCTAGCGGGGCGTCAGATACGCAGTATTTT. Residues: CASSLASSGASDTQYF.

This clone came up a few times. This chain connects TRBV6-6 to TRBJ1-1, with TRBD1 identical over 7 bases. J lost 8 bases, V lost 9 bases, and 9 bases had no gene match. CDR3 length: 12 residues. Germline V gene sequence: CDR1 MNHNY, CDR2 SVGAGI (reference sequence). The CDR3 coding sequence is TGTGCCAGTGGGGACAGCCAAAGAGAAGCTTTCTTT. It specifies CASGDSQREAFF.

The chain carries TRBV4-1 and TRBJ2-7; TRBD2 matches at 9 bases. The ends lost 0 bases at V and 5 bases at J; junction bases unmatched: 2. This CDR3 comprises 14 residues. Germline V lookup: CDR1 MGHRA, CDR2 YSYEKL. CDR3 sequence: CASSQDERGDEQYF. The CDR3 region has the DNA TGCGCCAGCAGCCAAGATGAGCGGGGGGACGAGCAGTACTTC.

The rearrangement joins TRBV5-1 to TRBJ1-1; maybe TRBD1 (5 bases). Trimming shortened V by 0 bases and J by 6 bases, and 18 bases separated the two germline ends. This CDR3 is built from 16 residues. CDR1 and CDR2 (germline): SGHRS, YFSETQ. The CDR3 DNA is TGCGCCAGCAGCTTGGGTGGAACCGGGGCGGGGGCTGAAGCTTTCTTT. Translating gives CASSLGGTGAGAEAFF.

The V and J genes are TRBV6-2 or TRBV6-3 and TRBJ2-1; no firm D call. CDR1 is MNHEY, CDR2 SVGEGT, per germline. This CDR3 is 12 amino acids long. Deletions cut 0 bases from V and 7 bases from J, with 4 bases between. The CDR3 DNA is TGTGCCAGCAGTTACTCGGGGAATGAGCAGTTCTTC. It encodes CASSYSGNEQFF.

J is TRBJ1-4 and V is TRBV11-2, with 8 bases aligning to TRBD1. CDR3 size: 17 residues. V trimming: 4 bases; J trimming: 2 bases; junction bases outside the gene matches: 9. Germline loops: CDR1 SGHAT, CDR2 FQNNGV. The CDR3 nucleotides are TGTGCCAGCAGCTCGGGACAGGTTGTACAGACTAATGAAAAACTGTTTTTT. It translates to CASSSGQVVQTNEKLFF.

This clone showed up just once. Distinct nucleotide sequences in the sample also encode this CDR3. The chain employs TRBV29-1 and TRBJ2-5; D remains ambiguous. The ends were cut back, 3 bases at V and 5 bases at J, with 4 bases in the middle. The CDR3 is 10 residues long. Germline values: CDR1 SQVTM, CDR2 ANQGSEA. The CDR3: CSVDSETQYF. Here the CDR3 DNA reads TGCAGCGTTGATAGTGAGACCCAGTACTTC.

This clone was detected only once. This chain connects TRBV21-1 to TRBJ2-2; no check of the table's D call, TRBD2, against the DNA was made. TRBV21-1 is recorded as a pseudogene. CDR3 length: 14 amino acids. The CDR3 sequence: CASSKGGNTGELFF. The CDR3, as DNA: TGTGCCAGCAGCAAAGGAGGGAACACCGGGGAGCTGTTTTTT.

J is TRBJ2-2 and V is TRBV29-1; no definite D call. The germline gives CDR1 SQVTM, CDR2 ANQGSEA. The V and J ends lost 6 bases and 4 bases respectively, with 9 bases between them. This CDR3 region has 12 residues. The CDR3 DNA reads as TGCAGCGTGGGCCCTCCCACCGGGGAGCTGTTTTTT. Its protein product is CSVGPPTGELFF.

Written as DNA, the CDR3 is TGTGCCAGCTCACAACAGGGCGGCTCTGGAAACACCATATATTTT. Translation gives CASSQQGGSGNTIYF. The chain carries TRBV18 and TRBJ1-3; perhaps TRBD1 as D (6 bases). Germline V gene lookup returns CDR1 KGHSH and CDR2 LQKENI. V gave up 4 bases and J gave up 0 bases, with 10 bases separating them. The CDR3 spans 15 residues. Variable domain in full (rest from reference TRBV18 and TRBJ1-3): NAGVMQNPRHLVRRRGQEARLRCSPMKGHSHVYWYRQLPEEGLKFMVYLQKENIIDESGMPKERFSAEFPKEGPSILRIQQVVRGDSAAYFCASSQQGGSGNTIYFGEGSWLTVV.

This clone was detected only once. The genes are TRBV3-1 (or the pseudogene TRBV3-2) and TRBJ2-3; possibly TRBD2 for D (7 bases). CDR1 and CDR2 from the germline V gene are LGHDT and YNNKEL (reference sequence). V lost 4 bases and J lost 4, with 18 bases in between. CDR3 length equals 16 residues. The CDR3 coding sequence is TGTGCCAGCAGCCCCCAAGGGGGGGGGCGTCCAGATACGCAGTATTTT. It translates to CASSPQGGGRPDTQYF.

The chain employs TRBV7-9 and TRBJ2-2; D perhaps matches TRBD1 (5 bases). V was trimmed by 4 bases and J by 2 bases, leaving 11 bases between them. The CDR3 runs to 15 residues. Germline V gives CDR1 SEHNR, CDR2 FQNEAQ (reference sequence). The CDR3 sequence is CASSSTGQNTGELFF. CDR3 bases: TGTGCCAGCAGCTCGACCGGACAAAACACCGGGGAGCTGTTTTTT.

The V gene is TRBV5-6, the J gene TRBJ2-7; 8 bases fit TRBD2. The V gene's germline CDR1 is SGHDT and CDR2 YYEEEE. The CDR3 runs 17 residues. J was trimmed by 0 bases and V by 3 bases; bases with no gene match: 11. CDR3: CASSWAGSGRSSYEQYF. Written as DNA, the CDR3 is TGTGCCAGCAGCTGGGCAGGAAGCGGGAGAAGCTCCTACGAGCAGTACTTC.

This chain uses TRBV10-1 with TRBJ2-1; 9 bases agree with TRBD1. The germline CDR1 and CDR2 sequences are WNHNN and SYGVQD (reference sequence). The CDR3 is made up of 16 amino acids. Germline trimming cut 3 bases from V and 3 bases from J; bases unmatched to any gene: 6. This CDR3 is CASSEIEDRGYNEQFF. The CDR3 DNA sequence: TGCGCCAGCAGTGAAATTGAGGACAGGGGCTACAATGAGCAGTTCTTC.

V usage is TRBV18 and J usage is TRBJ1-6; D unclear. Trimming took 3 bases from V and 2 from J, leaving 8 bases between them. The CDR3 is made up of 15 amino acids. CDR1 is KGHSH and CDR2 is LQKENI in the germline V gene. This CDR3 is CASSPRPAYNSPLHF. Here the CDR3 DNA reads TGTGCCAGCTCACCGCGCCCGGCCTATAATTCACCCCTCCACTTT.

The DNA for the CDR3 is TGCGCCAGCAGCCAAGAAAGAGGCTCTGGGGCCAACGTCCTGACTTTC. It is translated as CASSQERGSGANVLTF. The genes are TRBV4-3 and TRBJ2-6; no definite D call. V shed 0 bases and J shed 0 bases, with 6 bases lying between them. The germline gives CDR1 LGHNA, CDR2 YSLEER. This CDR3 contains 16 residues.

V and J are TRBV19 and TRBJ1-2; 10 positions agree with TRBD1. Germline values: CDR1 LNHDA, CDR2 SQIVND (reference sequence). This CDR3 contains 16 residues. With 6 bases clipped from V and 3 bases from J, the junction kept 10 bases outside the gene matches. For the CDR3, the DNA is TGTGCCAGTAGCAATCCATCCGGGACAGGGGACTATGGCTACACCTTC. Translating it yields CASSNPSGTGDYGYTF.

Only one count was recorded for this clone. The V gene is TRBV9, the J gene TRBJ1-5; 7 bases are a match to TRBD1. Germline trimming cut 0 bases from V and 2 bases from J; bases unmatched to any gene: 8. Germline values: CDR1 SGDLS, CDR2 YYNGEE. This CDR3 has 17 amino acids. This CDR3 is CASSVGEGAGGNQPQHF. CDR3 nucleotide sequence: TGTGCCAGCAGCGTAGGGGAGGGGGCGGGCGGCAATCAGCCCCAGCATTTT.